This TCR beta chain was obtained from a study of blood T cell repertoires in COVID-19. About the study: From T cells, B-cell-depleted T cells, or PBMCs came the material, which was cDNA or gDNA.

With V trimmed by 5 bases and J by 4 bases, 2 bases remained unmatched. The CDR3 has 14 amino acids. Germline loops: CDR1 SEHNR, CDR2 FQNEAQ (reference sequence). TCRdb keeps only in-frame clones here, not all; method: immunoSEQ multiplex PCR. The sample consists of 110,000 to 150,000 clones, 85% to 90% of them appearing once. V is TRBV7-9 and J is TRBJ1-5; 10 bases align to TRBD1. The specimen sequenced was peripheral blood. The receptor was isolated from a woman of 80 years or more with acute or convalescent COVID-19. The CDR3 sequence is CASSRTGGNQPQHF. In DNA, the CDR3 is TGTGCCAGCAGCCGGACAGGGGGGAATCAGCCCCAGCATTTT.